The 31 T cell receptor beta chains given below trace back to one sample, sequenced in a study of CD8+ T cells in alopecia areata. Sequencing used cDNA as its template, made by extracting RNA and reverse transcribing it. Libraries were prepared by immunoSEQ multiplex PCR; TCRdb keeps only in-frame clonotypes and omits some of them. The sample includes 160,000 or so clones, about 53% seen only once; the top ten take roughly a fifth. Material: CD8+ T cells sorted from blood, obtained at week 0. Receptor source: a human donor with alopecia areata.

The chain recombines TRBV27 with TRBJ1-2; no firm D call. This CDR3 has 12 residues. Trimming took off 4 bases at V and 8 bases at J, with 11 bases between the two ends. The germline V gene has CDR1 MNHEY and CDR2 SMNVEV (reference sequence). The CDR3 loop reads CASSSNTGGYTF. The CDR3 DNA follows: TGTGCCAGCAGTTCAAACACTGGGGGCTACACCTTC.

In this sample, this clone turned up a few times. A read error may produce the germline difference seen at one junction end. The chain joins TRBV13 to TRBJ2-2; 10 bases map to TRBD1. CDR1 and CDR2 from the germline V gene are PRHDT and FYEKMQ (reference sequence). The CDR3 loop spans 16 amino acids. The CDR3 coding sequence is TGTGCCAGCAGCCTAGGCGGGACAGGGGAAACCGGGGAGCTGTTTTTT. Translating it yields CASSLGGTGETGELFF.

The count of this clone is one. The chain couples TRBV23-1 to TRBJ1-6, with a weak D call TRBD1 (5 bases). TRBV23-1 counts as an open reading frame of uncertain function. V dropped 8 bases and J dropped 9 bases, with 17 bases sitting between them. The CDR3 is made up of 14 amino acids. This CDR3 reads CASCAGTSLSPLHF. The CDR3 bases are TGCGCCAGCTGCGCCGGGACGTCACTTTCACCCCTCCACTTT.

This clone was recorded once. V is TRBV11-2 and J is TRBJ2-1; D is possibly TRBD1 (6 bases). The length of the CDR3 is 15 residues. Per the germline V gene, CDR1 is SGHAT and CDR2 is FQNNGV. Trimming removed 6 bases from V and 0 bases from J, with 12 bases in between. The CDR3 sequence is CASSSGQFSYNEQFF. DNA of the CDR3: TGTGCCAGCAGTTCCGGACAGTTCTCCTACAATGAGCAGTTCTTC.

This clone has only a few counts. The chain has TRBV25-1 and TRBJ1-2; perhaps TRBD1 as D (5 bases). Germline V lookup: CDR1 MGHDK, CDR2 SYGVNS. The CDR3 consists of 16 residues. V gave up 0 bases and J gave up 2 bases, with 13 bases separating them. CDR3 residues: CASSEYDSAGNYGYTF. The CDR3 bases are TGTGCCAGCAGTGAATATGACTCGGCAGGGAACTATGGCTACACCTTC.

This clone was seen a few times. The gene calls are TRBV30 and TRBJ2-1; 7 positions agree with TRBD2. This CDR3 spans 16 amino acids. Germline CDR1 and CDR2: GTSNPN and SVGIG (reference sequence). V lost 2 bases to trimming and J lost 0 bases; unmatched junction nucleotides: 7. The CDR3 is CAWSPHGGSSYNEQFF. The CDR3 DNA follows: TGTGCCTGGAGTCCGCACGGGGGGAGCTCCTACAATGAGCAGTTCTTC.

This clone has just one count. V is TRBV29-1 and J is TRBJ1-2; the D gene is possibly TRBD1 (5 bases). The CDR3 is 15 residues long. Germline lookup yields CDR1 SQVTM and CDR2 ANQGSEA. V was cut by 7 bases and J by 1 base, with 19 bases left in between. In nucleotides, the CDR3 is TGCAGCGCCATCGACAGCGCAGGCCTTAACTATGGCTACACCTTC. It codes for CSAIDSAGLNYGYTF. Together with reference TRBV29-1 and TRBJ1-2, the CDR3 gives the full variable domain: SAVISQKPSRDICQRGTSLTIQCQVDSQVTMMFWYRQQPGQSLTLIATANQGSEATYESGFVIDKFPISRPNLTFSTLTVSNMSPEDSSIYLCSAIDSAGLNYGYTFGSGTRLTVV.

CDR3 in DNA: TGTGCCAGCAGCTCAAAGACTAGCGCTCACTACGAGCAGTACTTC. Translating it yields CASSSKTSAHYEQYF. This sequence joins TRBV7-9 and TRBJ2-7, with 8 positions matching TRBD2. J was trimmed by 3 bases and V by 4 bases; bases with no gene match: 8. Germline loops: CDR1 SEHNR, CDR2 FQNEAQ (reference sequence). The CDR3 contains 15 residues.

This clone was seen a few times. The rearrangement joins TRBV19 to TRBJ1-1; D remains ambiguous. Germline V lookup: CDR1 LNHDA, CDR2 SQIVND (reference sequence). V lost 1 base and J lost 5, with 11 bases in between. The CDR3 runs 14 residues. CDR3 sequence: CASSIVLGKTEAFF. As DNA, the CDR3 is TGTGCCAGTAGTATAGTACTGGGGAAGACTGAAGCTTTCTTT.

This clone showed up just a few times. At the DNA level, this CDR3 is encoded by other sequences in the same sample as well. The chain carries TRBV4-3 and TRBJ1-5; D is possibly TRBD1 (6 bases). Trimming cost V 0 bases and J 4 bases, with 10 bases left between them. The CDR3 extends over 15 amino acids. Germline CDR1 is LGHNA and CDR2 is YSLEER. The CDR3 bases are TGCGCCAGCAGCCAAGACAGGGGTAGTAATCAGCCCCAGCATTTT. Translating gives CASSQDRGSNQPQHF.

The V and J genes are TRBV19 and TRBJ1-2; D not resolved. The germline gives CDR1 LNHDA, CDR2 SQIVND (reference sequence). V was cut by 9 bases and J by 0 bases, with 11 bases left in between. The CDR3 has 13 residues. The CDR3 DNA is TGTGCCAGCAGGTGGAGAGCTAACTATGGCTACACCTTC. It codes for CASRWRANYGYTF.

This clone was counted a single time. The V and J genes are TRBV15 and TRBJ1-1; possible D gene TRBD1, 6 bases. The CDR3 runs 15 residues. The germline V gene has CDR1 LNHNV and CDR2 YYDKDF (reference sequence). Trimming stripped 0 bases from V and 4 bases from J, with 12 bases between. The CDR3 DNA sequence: TGTGCCACCAGCAGAGATGTAACAGGGATCACTGAAGCTTTCTTT. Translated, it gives CATSRDVTGITEAFF.

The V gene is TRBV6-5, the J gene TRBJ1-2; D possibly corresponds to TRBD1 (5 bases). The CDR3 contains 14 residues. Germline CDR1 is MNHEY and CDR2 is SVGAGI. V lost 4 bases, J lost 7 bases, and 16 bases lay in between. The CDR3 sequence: CASSSDGASGGYTF. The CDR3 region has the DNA TGTGCCAGCAGTTCGGATGGGGCCTCTGGTGGCTACACCTTC.

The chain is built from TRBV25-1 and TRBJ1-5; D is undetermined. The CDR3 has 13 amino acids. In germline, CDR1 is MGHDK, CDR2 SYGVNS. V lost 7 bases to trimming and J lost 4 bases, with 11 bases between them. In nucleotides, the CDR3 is TGTGCCAGCACCCCAGGCCCTAATCAGCCCCAGCATTTT. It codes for CASTPGPNQPQHF.

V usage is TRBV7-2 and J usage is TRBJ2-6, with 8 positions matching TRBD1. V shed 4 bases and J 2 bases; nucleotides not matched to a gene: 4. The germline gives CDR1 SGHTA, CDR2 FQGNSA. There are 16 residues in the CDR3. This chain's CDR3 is CASSSAQGAGANVLTF. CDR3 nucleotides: TGTGCCAGCAGCTCAGCACAGGGGGCTGGGGCCAACGTCCTGACTTTC.

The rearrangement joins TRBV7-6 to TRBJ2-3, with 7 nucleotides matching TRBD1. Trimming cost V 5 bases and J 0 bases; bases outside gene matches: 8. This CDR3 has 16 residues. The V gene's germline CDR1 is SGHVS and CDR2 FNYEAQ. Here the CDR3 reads CASSPTGEVSTDTQYF. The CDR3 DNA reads TGTGCCAGCAGCCCAACAGGGGAAGTAAGCACAGATACGCAGTATTTT.

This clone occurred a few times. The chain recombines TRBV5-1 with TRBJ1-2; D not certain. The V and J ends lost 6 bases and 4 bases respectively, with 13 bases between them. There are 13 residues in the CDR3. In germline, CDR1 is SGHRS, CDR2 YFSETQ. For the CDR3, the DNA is TGCGCCAGCACCACGGGTACGCTCTATGGCTACACCTTC. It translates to CASTTGTLYGYTF.

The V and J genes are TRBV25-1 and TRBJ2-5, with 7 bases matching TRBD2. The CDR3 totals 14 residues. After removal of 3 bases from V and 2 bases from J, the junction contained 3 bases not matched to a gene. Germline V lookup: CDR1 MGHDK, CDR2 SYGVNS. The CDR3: CASSESGGQETQYF. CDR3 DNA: TGTGCCAGCAGTGAGTCGGGGGGTCAAGAGACCCAGTACTTC.

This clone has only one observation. The DNA for the CDR3 is TGCGCCAGCAGCCAAACCCTGACTAAGGCGGATGAGCAGTTCTTC. This gives the protein CASSQTLTKADEQFF. The genes are TRBV4-1 and TRBJ2-1; TRBD2 might be the D (5 bases). This CDR3 spans 15 amino acids. Per the germline V gene, CDR1 is MGHRA and CDR2 is YSYEKL. Trimming removed 2 bases at V and 8 bases at J, with 16 bases between.

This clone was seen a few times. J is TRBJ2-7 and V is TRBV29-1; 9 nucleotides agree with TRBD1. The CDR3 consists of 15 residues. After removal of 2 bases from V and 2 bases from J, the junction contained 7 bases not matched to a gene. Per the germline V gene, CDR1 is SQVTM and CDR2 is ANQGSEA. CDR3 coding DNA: TGCAGCGTTGAATGGAGCGGACAGGGGACCTACGAGCAGTACTTC. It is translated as CSVEWSGQGTYEQYF.

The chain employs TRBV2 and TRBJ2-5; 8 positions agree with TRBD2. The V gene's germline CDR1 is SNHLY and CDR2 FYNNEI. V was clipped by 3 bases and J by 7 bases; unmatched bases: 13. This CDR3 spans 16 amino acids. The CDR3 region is CASSDQIGTRVPTQYF. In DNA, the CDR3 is TGTGCCAGCAGTGATCAAATCGGGACTAGGGTCCCGACCCAGTACTTC.

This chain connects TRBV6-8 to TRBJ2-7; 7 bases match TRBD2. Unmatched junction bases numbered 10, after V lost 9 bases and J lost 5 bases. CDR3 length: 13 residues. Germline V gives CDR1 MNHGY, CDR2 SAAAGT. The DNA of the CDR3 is TGTGCCAGGGAACACTCGGGAGGCCACGAGCAGTACTTC. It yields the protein CAREHSGGHEQYF.

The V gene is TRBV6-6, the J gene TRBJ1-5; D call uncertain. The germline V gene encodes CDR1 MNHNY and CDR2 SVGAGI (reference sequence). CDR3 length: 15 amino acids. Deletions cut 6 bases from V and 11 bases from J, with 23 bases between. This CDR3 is CASRLRTEFESAQHF. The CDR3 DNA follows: TGTGCCAGCAGGTTACGGACGGAATTTGAATCAGCCCAGCATTTT.

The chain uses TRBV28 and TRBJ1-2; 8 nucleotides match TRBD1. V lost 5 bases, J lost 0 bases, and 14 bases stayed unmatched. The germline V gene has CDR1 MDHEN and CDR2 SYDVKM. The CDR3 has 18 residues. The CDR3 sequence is CASSPQGAGELANYGYTF. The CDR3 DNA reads TGTGCCAGCAGTCCCCAGGGGGCCGGGGAACTAGCTAACTATGGCTACACCTTC.

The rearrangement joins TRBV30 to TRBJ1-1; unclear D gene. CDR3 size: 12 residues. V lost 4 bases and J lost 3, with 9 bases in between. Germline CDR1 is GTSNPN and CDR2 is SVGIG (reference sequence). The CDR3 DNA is TGTGCCTGGACTTACATGGACACTGAAGCTTTCTTT. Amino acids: CAWTYMDTEAFF.

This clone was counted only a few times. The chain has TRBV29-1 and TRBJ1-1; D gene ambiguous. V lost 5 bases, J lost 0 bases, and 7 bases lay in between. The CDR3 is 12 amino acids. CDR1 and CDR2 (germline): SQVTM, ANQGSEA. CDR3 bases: TGCAGCGTTCCGGGCCTGAACACTGAAGCTTTCTTT. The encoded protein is CSVPGLNTEAFF.

CDR3 region: CASGQVNTEAFF. The DNA for the CDR3 is TGTGCCAGCGGACAGGTGAACACTGAAGCTTTCTTT. The chain joins TRBV2 to TRBJ1-1, with 7 positions matching TRBD1. The germline V gene encodes CDR1 SNHLY and CDR2 FYNNEI. V gave up 8 bases and J gave up 0 bases; unmatched junction bases: 0. The CDR3 runs to 12 residues.

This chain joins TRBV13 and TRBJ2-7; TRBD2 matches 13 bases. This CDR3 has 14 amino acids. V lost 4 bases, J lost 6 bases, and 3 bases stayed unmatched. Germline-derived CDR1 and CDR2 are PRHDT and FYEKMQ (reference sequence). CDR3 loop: CASSSRTSGGEQYF. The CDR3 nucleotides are TGTGCCAGCAGCTCCCGGACTAGCGGGGGCGAGCAGTACTTC.

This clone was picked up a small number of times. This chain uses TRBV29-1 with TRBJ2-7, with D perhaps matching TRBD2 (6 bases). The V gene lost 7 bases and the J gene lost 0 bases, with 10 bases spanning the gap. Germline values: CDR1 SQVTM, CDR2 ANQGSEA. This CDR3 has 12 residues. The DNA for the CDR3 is TGCAGCGCTGGGACTGTCTCCTACGAGCAGTACTTC. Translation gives CSAGTVSYEQYF.

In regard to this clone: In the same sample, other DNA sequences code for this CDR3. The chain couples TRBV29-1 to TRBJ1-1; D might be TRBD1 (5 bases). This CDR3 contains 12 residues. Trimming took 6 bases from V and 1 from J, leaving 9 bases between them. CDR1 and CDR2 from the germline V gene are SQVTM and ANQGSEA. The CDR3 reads CSVPTGNTEAFF. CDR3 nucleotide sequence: TGCAGCGTACCTACAGGGAACACTGAAGCTTTCTTT. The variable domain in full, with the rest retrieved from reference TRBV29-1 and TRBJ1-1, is SAVISQKPSRDICQRGTSLTIQCQVDSQVTMMFWYRQQPGQSLTLIATANQGSEATYESGFVIDKFPISRPNLTFSTLTVSNMSPEDSSIYLCSVPTGNTEAFFGQGTRLTVV.

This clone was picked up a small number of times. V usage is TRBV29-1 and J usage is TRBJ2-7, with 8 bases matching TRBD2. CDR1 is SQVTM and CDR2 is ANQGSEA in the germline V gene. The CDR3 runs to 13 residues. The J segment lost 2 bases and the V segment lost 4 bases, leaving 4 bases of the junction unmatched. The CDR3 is CSVAGGVAYEQYF. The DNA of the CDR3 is TGCAGCGTTGCGGGGGGGGTCGCCTACGAGCAGTACTTC.